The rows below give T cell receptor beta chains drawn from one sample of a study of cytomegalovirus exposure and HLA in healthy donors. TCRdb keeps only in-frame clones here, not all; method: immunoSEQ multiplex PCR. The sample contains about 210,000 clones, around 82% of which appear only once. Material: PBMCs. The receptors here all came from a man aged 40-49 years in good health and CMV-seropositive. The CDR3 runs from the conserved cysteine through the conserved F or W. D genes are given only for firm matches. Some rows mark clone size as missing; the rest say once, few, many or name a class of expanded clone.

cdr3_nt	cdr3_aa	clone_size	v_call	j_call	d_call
TGTGCCAGCAGCTCCCCGGGACTAGCGGACAATGAGCAGTTCTTC	CASSSPGLADNEQFF	once	TRBV5-6	TRBJ2-1	TRBD2
TGTGCCACCAAATCAGGCAATCAGCCCCAGCATTTT	CATKSGNQPQHF	NA	TRBV6-5	TRBJ1-5	NA
TGTGCCAGCAGCTCATCGCCTCAAGGGGGAGATACGCAGTATTTT	CASSSSPQGGDTQYF	few	TRBV7-6	TRBJ2-3	NA
TGTGCCAGTAGTATACAGGGGCTAGCCAAAAACATTCAGTACTTC	CASSIQGLAKNIQYF	NA	TRBV19	TRBJ2-4	NA
TGTGCCAGCAGAGGCGGACTAGCGGGAGGGCAAGAGACCCAGTACTTC	CASRGGLAGGQETQYF	NA	TRBV2	TRBJ2-5	TRBD2
TGCAGCGTTGAGGCCGGGACAGCCTCCTACGAGCAGTACTTC	CSVEAGTASYEQYF	NA	TRBV29-1	TRBJ2-7	TRBD1
TGCAGCGTTGAAGATCTTCTTTCGTCCAGGGAAGCTTTCTTT	CSVEDLLSSREAFF	NA	TRBV29-1	TRBJ1-1	NA
TGTGCCAGCAGCCCACTAGGTTCGGCTAATGAAAAACTGTTTTTT	CASSPLGSANEKLFF	few	TRBV7-2	TRBJ1-4	NA
TGTGCCAGCAGTTCCCCGACAGGACCAACTGACACTGAAGCTTTCTTT	CASSSPTGPTDTEAFF	NA	TRBV28	TRBJ1-1	NA
TGTGCCACCAGGTCGTTCTCTGGAAACACCATATATTTT	CATRSFSGNTIYF	NA	TRBV15	TRBJ1-3	NA
TGTGCCAGCAGTGGGGCTAGCGGGGGCTCAGCGAACACCGGGGAGCTGTTTTTT	CASSGASGGSANTGELFF	NA	TRBV6-1	TRBJ2-2	TRBD2
TGCAGCGTTGGGGTAGCGGGAGGACATGAGCAGTTCTTC	CSVGVAGGHEQFF	once	TRBV29-1	TRBJ2-1	TRBD2
TGTGCCAGCGCCTCGACATACCAGTCCGGGGAGCTGTTTTTT	CASASTYQSGELFF	NA	TRBV6-1	TRBJ2-2	NA
TGTGCCAGCAGCCCGGGACAAAATAGCAATCAGCCCCAGCATTTT	CASSPGQNSNQPQHF	few	TRBV11-2	TRBJ1-5	NA
TGTGCCAGTAGTCTAGATCCCATCTCCTACAATGAGCAGTTCTTC	CASSLDPISYNEQFF	few	TRBV19	TRBJ2-1	NA
TGTGCCAGCAGTTGGGCCGGGACTAGAAATGAGCAGTTCTTC	CASSWAGTRNEQFF	NA	TRBV6-5	TRBJ2-1	TRBD2
TGTGCCAGCAGGGGACAGGGAAGTCAAGAGACCCAGTACTTC	CASRGQGSQETQYF	NA	TRBV6-1	TRBJ2-5	TRBD1
TGTGCCAGCAGACAAGACAGGGGTTATCAAGAGACCCAGTACTTC	CASRQDRGYQETQYF	NA	TRBV6-5	TRBJ2-5	TRBD1
TGTGCCACCAGCAGAGTCACAGCGGGAGGGTCAGATACGCAGTATTTT	CATSRVTAGGSDTQYF	few	TRBV15	TRBJ2-3	TRBD2
TGTGCCAGCAGCTTAGGAGGGAACTACGAGCAGTACTTC	CASSLGGNYEQYF	NA	TRBV11-3	TRBJ2-7	NA
TGTGCCAGCAAAGGTGCGGGAGAGACCCAGTACTTC	CASKGAGETQYF	few	TRBV2	TRBJ2-5	NA
TGTGCCAGCACTTCTACTGGGGAGGGCACTGAAGCTTTCTTT	CASTSTGEGTEAFF	NA	TRBV6-5	TRBJ1-1	NA
TGCGCCAGCAGCCCCGGACTAGCGGGAGATGGTGGTGAGCAGTTCTTC	CASSPGLAGDGGEQFF	NA	TRBV5-1	TRBJ2-1	TRBD2
TGTGCCAGCAGTTTAGAAGGGACAGTCTCGAATCAGCCCCAGCATTTT	CASSLEGTVSNQPQHF	NA	TRBV27	TRBJ1-5	TRBD1
TGTGCCAGCAAAACAGGGGGCCACTCTGGAAACACCATATATTTT	CASKTGGHSGNTIYF	NA	TRBV28	TRBJ1-3	TRBD1
TGTGCCAGCAGCTTAGTACAGGGGAACACCTACGAGCAGTACTTC	CASSLVQGNTYEQYF	NA	TRBV7-2	TRBJ2-7	TRBD1
TGTGCCAGCAGCTTAACTCAACAGGGCCCGATGTCCACCTTC	CASSLTQQGPMSTF	NA	TRBV11-2	TRBJ1-2	NA
TGTGCCAGCTCACCTCAGAGGACTGAAGCTTTCTTT	CASSPQRTEAFF	NA	TRBV18	TRBJ1-1	NA
TGTGCCACCAGCAGAGATCAGATCCAGTACTTC	CATSRDQIQYF	NA	TRBV15	TRBJ2-5	NA
TGCGCCAGCAGCTTGAAGCCTACGGATACGCAGTATTTT	CASSLKPTDTQYF	NA	TRBV5-1	TRBJ2-3	NA
TGTGCCAGCAGCTTGGAGAGACAGGACCAGTACTTC	CASSLERQDQYF	NA	TRBV11-2	TRBJ2-5	NA
TGTGCCAGCAGCTCACGTGGGGGACTAGCGGTTTACGAGCAGTACTTC	CASSSRGGLAVYEQYF	NA	TRBV7-8	TRBJ2-7	TRBD2
TGTGCCAGTAAGGGGCTGGGCAGGGAATACTTC	CASKGLGREYF	NA	TRBV19	TRBJ2-7	NA
TGCGCCAGCAGCCAAGATCAGGTGACCCGGGAGTATGAGCAGTTCTTC	CASSQDQVTREYEQFF	NA	TRBV4-3	TRBJ2-1	NA
TGTGCCAGCAGCCAAGATATACAGGCCAACTATGGCTACACCTTC	CASSQDIQANYGYTF	NA	TRBV14	TRBJ1-2	NA
TGTGCCAGCAGCTTGGAGTTTGCGGGAGGGCCGGACGAGCAGTACTTC	CASSLEFAGGPDEQYF	NA	TRBV5-4	TRBJ2-7	TRBD2
TGTGCCAGCAGGGGCGGTGGGCTAGCGGGAGGCAATGAGCAGTTCTTC	CASRGGGLAGGNEQFF	NA	TRBV28	TRBJ2-1	TRBD2
TGTGCCAGCAGCTTAGACGTAGCGGGAGGGACAGATACGCAGTATTTT	CASSLDVAGGTDTQYF	NA	TRBV7-2	TRBJ2-3	TRBD2
TGTGCCAGCAGCTGGAGCGGGAGTGTCTCCTACAATGAGCAGTTCTTC	CASSWSGSVSYNEQFF	once	TRBV11-2	TRBJ2-1	TRBD2
TGTGCCAGCAAAAACCCTGGCCGTCTTGGGCAAGATACGCAGTATTTT	CASKNPGRLGQDTQYF	NA	TRBV2	TRBJ2-3	NA
TGTGCCAGCAGCCCTAGGACTGCCAATGAGCAGTTCTTC	CASSPRTANEQFF	NA	TRBV7-3	TRBJ2-1	NA
TGTGCCAGCAGCCGGCGAGGGGGAGAGACCCAGTACTTC	CASSRRGGETQYF	NA	TRBV4-2	TRBJ2-5	NA
TGCGCCAGCAGCCAAGATAGTCTAGCGGGAGCGGGGGAGACCCAGTACTTC	CASSQDSLAGAGETQYF	NA	TRBV4-1	TRBJ2-5	TRBD2
TGCAGCGTTGTCGGGGGAAAGAGGCTAAATGAGCAGTTCTTC	CSVVGGKRLNEQFF	NA	TRBV29-1	TRBJ2-1	NA
TGTGCCAGCAGTGAGATGCCGGGACAGGGCTACGAGCAGTACTTC	CASSEMPGQGYEQYF	NA	TRBV6-1	TRBJ2-7	TRBD1
TGTGCCAGCAGTGAAATATTAGTATACCCCTACGAGCAGTACTTC	CASSEILVYPYEQYF	NA	TRBV2	TRBJ2-7	NA
TGTGCCAGCAGACTAGCGGGAGGGCCGACAGATACGCAGTATTTT	CASRLAGGPTDTQYF	NA	TRBV6-5	TRBJ2-3	TRBD2